A single sample gave rise to the 15 T cell receptor beta chains below, sequenced in a study of T cell responses to AZD1222 COVID-19 vaccine. The method was immunoSEQ multiplex PCR; TCRdb's version includes in-frame clones alone and lacks a portion of them. Seen here are 250,000 to 300,000 clones, 90% to 95% observed once, and the top ten hold 0.55%. The sequenced sample was peripheral blood, obtained 28 days after the second AZD1222 dose. The receptors stem from an adult who received the AZD1222 COVID-19 vaccine.

The rearrangement uses TRBV30 and TRBJ1-6, with a weak D call TRBD1 (5 bases). Germline lookup yields CDR1 GTSNPN and CDR2 SVGIG (reference sequence). The length of the CDR3 is 13 residues. The V and J ends lost 2 bases and 8 bases respectively, with 10 bases between them. This CDR3 is CAWSILRDSPLHF. The CDR3 nucleotides read TGTGCCTGGAGTATCCTCAGGGATTCACCCCTCCACTTT.

The V call is TRBV6-5, the J call TRBJ1-1; D is undetermined. Germline CDR1 is MNHEY and CDR2 is SVGAGI. Trimming took off 7 bases at V and 2 bases at J, with 14 bases between the two ends. The length of the CDR3 is 14 residues. The CDR3 region is CASTLSGINTEAFF. The CDR3 nucleotides are TGTGCCAGCACCCTTTCCGGGATAAACACTGAAGCTTTCTTT.

This rearrangement joins TRBV19 to TRBJ1-2; TRBD1 might be the D (6 bases). The CDR3 has 15 residues. V gave up 8 bases and J gave up 3 bases, with 19 bases separating them. Germline values: CDR1 LNHDA, CDR2 SQIVND (reference sequence). In DNA form, the CDR3 reads TGTGCCAGTGTCCCAAAGGGGGAAGTCGACTATGGCTACACCTTC. Amino acids: CASVPKGEVDYGYTF.

The chain combines TRBV7-2 with TRBJ2-5, with D uncertain. The CDR3 is 13 amino acids. V lost 6 bases to trimming and J lost 2 bases, with 10 bases between them. Germline CDR1 is SGHTA and CDR2 is FQGNSA. The CDR3 reads CASRPPSQETQYF. CDR3 bases: TGTGCCAGCAGACCCCCCTCTCAAGAGACCCAGTACTTC.

This chain uses TRBV24-1 with TRBJ1-1; 8 nucleotides match TRBD1. The CDR3 extends over 14 amino acids. Germline assignment: CDR1 KGHDR and CDR2 SFDVKD. V was clipped by 4 bases and J by 4 bases; unmatched bases: 4. The CDR3 reads CATSESTGVTEAFF. The CDR3 nucleotides are TGTGCCACCAGTGAATCGACAGGGGTCACTGAAGCTTTCTTT.

The chain links TRBV7-2 to TRBJ2-5; no clear D gene. Germline lookup yields CDR1 SGHTA and CDR2 FQGNSA. This CDR3 spans 13 amino acids. Trimming cost V 4 bases and J 4 bases, with 10 bases left between them. CDR3 protein: CASSSPTIETQYF. The CDR3 DNA sequence: TGTGCCAGCAGCTCCCCCACCATAGAGACCCAGTACTTC.

This clone came up once. The chain joins TRBV20-1 to TRBJ1-5; D ambiguous. Germline loops: CDR1 DFQATT, CDR2 SNEGSKA (reference sequence). The V gene lost 3 bases and the J gene lost 6 bases, with 12 bases spanning the gap. CDR3 length: 13 amino acids. This CDR3 reads CSASLRAVQPQHF. DNA of the CDR3: TGCAGTGCTAGTCTTAGGGCGGTTCAGCCCCAGCATTTT.

The rearrangement links TRBV6-2 or TRBV6-3 to TRBJ2-3; 7 nucleotides agree with TRBD2. The CDR3 consists of 14 residues. Germline CDR1 MNHEY, CDR2 SVGEGT. The V and J ends lost 5 bases and 8 bases, in that order; junction bases with no gene match: 10. The CDR3 loop is CASSPSGVRGTQYF. CDR3 sequence (DNA): TGTGCCAGCAGTCCGAGCGGGGTTAGAGGTACGCAGTATTTT.

This sequence joins TRBV7-2 and TRBJ2-1; 9 bases agree with TRBD2. V was pared by 7 bases and J by 7 bases, with 8 bases of the junction left unmatched. CDR3 length: 14 amino acids. Per the germline V gene, CDR1 is SGHTA and CDR2 is FQGNSA. The CDR3 spells CASKIAGVVNEQFF. The CDR3 DNA sequence: TGTGCCAGCAAGATAGCGGGAGTGGTAAATGAGCAGTTCTTC.

This clone was counted a single time. This chain joins TRBV2 and TRBJ2-7; D is possibly TRBD2 (6 bases). Trimming cost V 6 bases and J 2 bases, with 11 bases left between them. CDR1 is SNHLY, CDR2 FYNNEI, per germline. The CDR3 consists of 13 residues. The CDR3 is CASRAGPTYEQYF. DNA of the CDR3: TGTGCCAGCAGGGCGGGACCGACCTACGAGCAGTACTTC.

This chain connects TRBV7-2 to TRBJ1-5, with 8 nucleotides matching TRBD1. With V trimmed by 1 base and J by 9 bases, 2 bases remained unmatched. Germline V gives CDR1 SGHTA, CDR2 FQGNSA. This CDR3 spans 13 amino acids. Here the CDR3 DNA reads TGTGCCAGCAGCTTAGGGGACAGGCGGCCCCAGCATTTT. As protein: CASSLGDRRPQHF.

The chain employs TRBV11-2 and TRBJ1-1; D is unresolved. The germline gives CDR1 SGHAT, CDR2 FQNNGV. With 5 bases removed from V and 11 bases from J, the gap between germline ends came to 15 bases. CDR3 size: 12 residues. The CDR3 DNA follows: TGTGCCAGCAGCCCCACGGGATTTTATGCTTTCTTT. Translated, it gives CASSPTGFYAFF. Variable domain in full (rest from reference TRBV11-2 and TRBJ1-1): EAGVAQSPRYKIIEKRQSVAFWCNPISGHATLYWYQQILGQGPKLLIQFQNNGVVDDSQLPKDRFSAERLKGVDSTLKIQPAKLEDSAVYLCASSPTGFYAFFGQGTRLTVV.

This sequence joins TRBV18 and TRBJ1-2; D perhaps matches TRBD1 (5 bases). CDR3 size: 12 residues. Trimming left V 3 bases short and J 9 bases short, with 11 bases between. Germline V gene sequence: CDR1 KGHSH, CDR2 LQKENI. CDR3 DNA sequence: TGTGCCAGCTCACCTAGGGAGGGGAGCTACACCTTC. It encodes CASSPREGSYTF.

This rearrangement joins TRBV7-9 to TRBJ1-1; 8 nucleotides match TRBD1. The CDR3 is 16 amino acids. Germline CDR1 is SEHNR and CDR2 is FQNEAQ (reference sequence). V was pared by 2 bases and J by 0 bases, with 5 bases of the junction left unmatched. The CDR3 loop reads CASSLSGTGVNTEAFF. The DNA for the CDR3 is TGTGCCAGCAGCTTAAGTGGGACAGGCGTGAACACTGAAGCTTTCTTT.

The rearrangement links TRBV29-1 to TRBJ2-1; 8 bases line up with TRBD1. This CDR3 has 15 amino acids. CDR1 and CDR2 from the germline V gene are SQVTM and ANQGSEA. V shed 4 bases and J 2 bases; nucleotides not matched to a gene: 7. CDR3 DNA: TGCAGCGTTGTTACAGGGGGAATCACCTACAATGAGCAGTTCTTC. Its translation: CSVVTGGITYNEQFF.